What follows are 15 T cell receptor beta chains derived from one specimen sequenced in a study of cytomegalovirus exposure and HLA in healthy donors. Measured with immunoSEQ multiplex PCR; TCRdb has only the in-frame clones, and not every one. The profile shows about 400,000 clones, roughly 89% of them singletons. The source material was PBMCs. The receptors were gathered from a woman aged 18-29 years in good health and CMV-seronegative.

The chain joins TRBV2 to TRBJ2-3; D may be TRBD2 (6 bases). Germline CDR1 is SNHLY and CDR2 is FYNNEI. The V end was cut by 3 bases, the J end by 0 bases, with 13 bases between. This CDR3 contains 16 residues. CDR3 nucleotide sequence: TGTGCCAGCAGTGAGGGACTGGTGGCTAGCACAGATACGCAGTATTTT. It yields the protein CASSEGLVASTDTQYF. Looking up the rest from reference TRBV2 and TRBJ2-3 gives the full variable domain: EPEVTQTPSHQVTQMGQEVILRCVPISNHLYFYWYRQILGQKVEFLVSFYNNEISEKSEIFDDQFSVERPDGSNFTLKIRSTKLEDSAMYFCASSEGLVASTDTQYFGPGTRLTVL.

The chain combines TRBV7-9 with TRBJ1-1; the D gene is possibly TRBD1 (5 bases). The CDR3 extends over 14 amino acids. Per germline, CDR1 SEHNR and CDR2 FQNEAQ (reference sequence). Deletions cut 1 base from V and 2 bases from J, with 8 bases between. CDR3 sequence reads: CASSLGQLNTEAFF. In nucleotides, the CDR3 is TGTGCCAGCAGCTTAGGACAGCTCAACACTGAAGCTTTCTTT. Based on the CDR3 plus reference TRBV7-9 and TRBJ1-1, the full variable domain is DTGVSQNPRHKITKRGQNVTFRCDPISEHNRLYWYRQTLGQGPEFLTYFQNEAQLEKSRLLSDRFSAERPKGSFSTLEIQRTEQGDSAMYLCASSLGQLNTEAFFGQGTRLTVV.

V gene TRBV6-5 combines with J gene TRBJ2-1; 11 bases are a match to TRBD2. CDR1 is MNHEY, CDR2 SVGAGI, per germline. The V and J ends lost 2 bases and 3 bases, in that order; junction bases with no gene match: 3. The CDR3 is 16 residues long. CDR3 loop: CASSYQLAGVYNEQFF. CDR3 bases: TGTGCCAGCAGTTACCAACTAGCGGGGGTCTACAATGAGCAGTTCTTC.

The chain employs TRBV19 and TRBJ2-2, with 7 bases lining up with TRBD2. Germline V gene lookup returns CDR1 LNHDA and CDR2 SQIVND (reference sequence). V dropped 7 bases and J dropped 6; count of bases not matched to a gene: 11. The CDR3 is 15 residues long. CDR3 in amino acids: CASKEGGPLAGELFF. The CDR3 bases are TGTGCCAGTAAAGAGGGAGGGCCGTTAGCCGGGGAGCTGTTTTTT.

The V and J genes are TRBV5-1 and TRBJ2-5; perhaps TRBD1 as D (7 bases). The germline V and J ends were trimmed by 4 bases and 3 bases, with 13 bases remaining between them. Germline lookup yields CDR1 SGHRS and CDR2 YFSETQ. This CDR3 has 14 residues. CDR3 region: CASSRQGGEETQYF. CDR3 nucleotides: TGCGCCAGCAGCCGACAGGGAGGAGAAGAGACCCAGTACTTC.

Here the CDR3 reads CASSEGGGRAQPQHF. In DNA form, the CDR3 reads TGTGCCAGCAGTGAAGGGGGCGGCAGGGCCCAGCCCCAGCATTTT. The chain uses TRBV2 and TRBJ1-5; the D gene is possibly TRBD1 (5 bases). The CDR3 contains 15 residues. The V end lost 1 base, the J end lost 7 bases, and 14 bases lay between the germline ends. The germline CDR1 and CDR2 sequences are SNHLY and FYNNEI.

The chain links TRBV7-9 to TRBJ1-1, with 7 bases fitting TRBD1. Germline CDR1 reads SEHNR; CDR2 reads FQNEAQ (reference sequence). Unmatched junction bases numbered 7, after V lost 4 bases and J lost 8 bases. This CDR3 has 13 amino acids. As DNA, the CDR3 is TGTGCCAGCAGCTCGGCCCGGGACAGCGAAGCTTTCTTT. It translates to CASSSARDSEAFF.

This clone was picked up a small number of times. The V call is TRBV20-1, the J call TRBJ1-1, with a weak D call TRBD1 (6 bases). V lost 5 bases and J 5 bases, leaving 9 bases between the germline ends. Germline-derived CDR1 and CDR2 are DFQATT and SNEGSKA (reference sequence). This CDR3 region has 11 residues. CDR3 residues: CSALRGTEAFF. The CDR3 DNA is TGCAGTGCTTTAAGGGGGACTGAAGCTTTCTTT.

The chain recombines TRBV28 with TRBJ1-4; no clear D gene. This CDR3 spans 15 amino acids. Per the germline V gene, CDR1 is MDHEN and CDR2 is SYDVKM. V was clipped by 0 bases and J by 8 bases, with 13 bases between them. The CDR3 nucleotides read TGTGCCAGCAGTTTATGGGGCAGGAGGGAGGAAAAACTGTTTTTT. Its protein product is CASSLWGRREEKLFF.

The rearrangement links TRBV7-9 to TRBJ2-7; 10 bases fit TRBD1. The germline V gene encodes CDR1 SEHNR and CDR2 FQNEAQ (reference sequence). The CDR3 sequence is 15 residues long. With 4 bases clipped from V and 5 bases from J, the junction kept 8 bases outside the gene matches. CDR3 in amino acids: CASSSRQGAGNEQYF. The CDR3 coding sequence is TGTGCCAGCAGCTCCCGACAGGGGGCTGGGAACGAGCAGTACTTC.

The rearrangement uses TRBV30 and TRBJ2-7; no definite D call. The CDR3 consists of 14 residues. Germline CDR1 GTSNPN, CDR2 SVGIG (reference sequence). The V gene lost 2 bases and the J gene lost 1 base, with 12 bases spanning the gap. CDR3 in amino acids: CAWSPPSDSYEQYF. The DNA for the CDR3 is TGTGCCTGGAGTCCTCCGAGTGATTCCTACGAGCAGTACTTC.

The chain joins TRBV6-1 to TRBJ2-2, with D possibly matching TRBD2 (5 bases). Germline CDR1 is MNHNS and CDR2 is SASEGT. CDR3 length equals 15 residues. Trimming left V 8 bases short and J 3 bases short, with 16 bases between. The CDR3: CASASVAGHTGELFF. In DNA form, the CDR3 reads TGTGCCAGCGCCTCGGTGGCGGGCCACACCGGGGAGCTGTTTTTT.

The chain has TRBV4-2 and TRBJ1-1; D gene ambiguous. Germline-derived CDR1 and CDR2 are LGHNA and YNFKEQ. V dropped 2 bases and J dropped 6 bases, with 16 bases sitting between them. This CDR3 region has 15 residues. The CDR3 region has the DNA TGTGCCAGCAGCCAAAGCCAAGCCTATGCTTCTGAAGCTTTCTTT. It codes for CASSQSQAYASEAFF.

V gene TRBV27 combines with J gene TRBJ2-1; D might be TRBD1 (5 bases). This CDR3 is 13 amino acids long. Germline CDR1 is MNHEY and CDR2 is SMNVEV (reference sequence). The ends were cut back, 4 bases at V and 4 bases at J, with 8 bases in the middle. CDR3 sequence (DNA): TGTGCCAGCAGTTGGGCAGGGTACAATGAGCAGTTCTTC. Encoded protein: CASSWAGYNEQFF.

The rearrangement links TRBV27 to TRBJ1-1; TRBD1 matches 10 bases. The germline CDR1 and CDR2 sequences are MNHEY and SMNVEV (reference sequence). V lost 6 bases, J lost 3 bases, and 4 bases stayed unmatched. The CDR3 runs 14 residues. In nucleotides, the CDR3 is TGTGCCAGCAGGACAGGGGGCAGGGACACTGAAGCTTTCTTT. Amino acids: CASRTGGRDTEAFF.